One and the same sample provided the 10 T cell receptor beta chains below, sequenced in a study of cytomegalovirus exposure and HLA in healthy donors. The PCR had 60 Vbeta and 13 Jbeta primers. The method was immunoSEQ multiplex PCR; TCRdb's version includes in-frame clones alone and lacks a portion of them. The table includes under 120,000 clones, about 80% detected once. Specimen: PBMCs. The receptors originated from a female donor in good health and CMV-seropositive.

The genes are TRBV27 and TRBJ2-3; 7 positions agree with TRBD2. The V gene's germline CDR1 is MNHEY and CDR2 SMNVEV (reference sequence). This CDR3 is 17 amino acids long. Trimming removed 3 bases from V and 4 bases from J; junction bases left unmatched: 13. The CDR3 protein is CASSLSTGAGVADTQYF. The CDR3 nucleotides read TGTGCCAGCAGTTTGTCAACCGGGGCGGGAGTGGCAGATACGCAGTATTTT.

This chain joins TRBV10-3 and TRBJ2-1, with a tentative D call TRBD1 (6 bases). The CDR3 has 15 residues. The germline CDR1 and CDR2 sequences are ENHRY and SYGVKD. V was cut by 4 bases and J by 0 bases, with 10 bases left in between. The CDR3 is CAISGGQSSYNEQFF. DNA of the CDR3: TGTGCCATCAGTGGGGGGCAGAGCTCCTACAATGAGCAGTTCTTC.

The V call is TRBV5-1, the J call TRBJ2-2, with D tentatively TRBD2 (6 bases). The germline V gene encodes CDR1 SGHRS and CDR2 YFSETQ. CDR3 length equals 12 residues. Deletions cut 3 bases from V and 8 bases from J, with 8 bases between. CDR3 residues: CASSSRGGELFF. Written as DNA, the CDR3 is TGCGCCAGCAGCTCCCGGGGGGGGGAGCTGTTTTTT.

The chain employs TRBV7-8 and TRBJ2-2, with D possibly TRBD1 on 6 matching bases. Germline V gene data show CDR1 as SGHVS and CDR2 as FQNEAQ. The CDR3 sequence is 15 residues long. The V end lost 5 bases, the J end lost 1 base, and 11 bases lay between the germline ends. CDR3 sequence reads: CASSLQGQNTGELFF. As DNA, the CDR3 is TGTGCCAGCAGCCTACAGGGACAGAACACCGGGGAGCTGTTTTTT. The whole variable domain, filled in from reference TRBV7-8 and TRBJ2-2, reads GAGVSQSPRYKVAKRGQDVALRCDPISGHVSLFWYQQALGQGPEFLTYFQNEAQLDKSGLPSDRFFAERPEGSVSTLKIQRTQQEDSAVYLCASSLQGQNTGELFFGEGSRLTVL.

The genes are TRBV30 and TRBJ2-7; 8 bases map to TRBD2. Germline V gene data show CDR1 as GTSNPN and CDR2 as SVGIG (reference sequence). The V segment lost 8 bases and the J segment 4 bases; nucleotides outside the gene matches: 10. There are 13 residues in the CDR3. The CDR3: CAAGGQSRYEQYF. Here the CDR3 DNA reads TGTGCCGCGGGAGGACAGTCCAGGTACGAGCAGTACTTC.

The rearrangement uses TRBV7-3 and TRBJ1-2; 12 nucleotides line up with TRBD1. Germline CDR1 reads SGHTA; CDR2 reads FQGTGA. The CDR3 sequence is 14 residues long. J was trimmed by 7 bases and V by 5 bases; bases with no gene match: 5. The CDR3, as DNA: TGTGCCAGCAGCACGGGACAGGGGGCGCTTGGCTACACCTTC. Its protein is CASSTGQGALGYTF. Together with reference TRBV7-3 and TRBJ1-2, the CDR3 gives the full variable domain: GAGVSQTPSNKVTEKGKYVELRCDPISGHTALYWYRQSLGQGPEFLIYFQGTGAADDSGLPNDRFFAVRPEGSVSTLKIQRTERGDSAVYLCASSTGQGALGYTFGSGTRLTVV.

This rearrangement joins TRBV12-5 to TRBJ2-3; TRBD2 is a possible D gene (5 bases). V lost 3 bases and J lost 0, with 13 bases in between. This CDR3 has 16 amino acids. Per germline, CDR1 LGHNT and CDR2 FRNRAP. CDR3 protein: CASGFYLAESTDTQYF. CDR3 sequence (DNA): TGTGCTAGTGGTTTCTACCTAGCAGAAAGCACAGATACGCAGTATTTT.

The J gene is TRBJ2-3, the V gene TRBV15; 9 nucleotides align to TRBD2. This CDR3 is 15 amino acids long. Trimming at V came to 5 bases and at J to 5 bases, leaving 8 bases not matched to a gene. CDR1 and CDR2 (germline): LNHNV, YYDKDF (reference sequence). CDR3 DNA sequence: TGTGCCACCAGCTCCCATCTACTAGCGGGAGATACGCAGTATTTT. This codes for CATSSHLLAGDTQYF. Full variable domain (remainder filled in from reference TRBV15 and TRBJ2-3): DAMVIQNPRYQVTQFGKPVTLSCSQTLNHNVMYWYQQKSSQAPKLLFHYYDKDFNNEADTPDNFQSRRPNTSFCFLDIRSPGLGDTAMYLCATSSHLLAGDTQYFGPGTRLTVL.

This rearrangement joins TRBV4-1 to TRBJ1-2; D is unresolved. CDR1 MGHRA and CDR2 YSYEKL come from the germline V gene. The CDR3 extends over 16 amino acids. The germline V and J ends were trimmed by 4 bases and 2 bases, with 17 bases remaining between them. In DNA, the CDR3 is TGCGCCAGCAGCCCCCGAAGGGAGAGGGAGAACTATGGCTACACCTTC. As protein: CASSPRRERENYGYTF.

This chain joins TRBV27 and TRBJ1-4; D is unclear. The CDR3 consists of 12 residues. V was trimmed by 4 bases and J by 8 bases, leaving 8 bases between them. Germline assignment: CDR1 MNHEY and CDR2 SMNVEV (reference sequence). CDR3 DNA sequence: TGTGCCAGCAGTTCCACGGGGGAAAAACTGTTTTTT. It codes for CASSSTGEKLFF.